The 19 T cell receptor beta chains below come from one sample, sequenced in a study of cytomegalovirus exposure and HLA in healthy donors. 13 Jbeta primers and 60 Vbeta primers were used for the PCR. Assay: immunoSEQ multiplex PCR; the TCRdb copy retains only in-frame clones and omits some. The sample records 130,000 or so clones, more than 60% being singletons. The specimen sequenced was PBMCs. The source of these receptors is a woman between 40 and 50 years old in good health and CMV-seropositive.

The chain combines TRBV6-1 with TRBJ2-7; 8 nucleotides line up with TRBD1. CDR3 size: 13 residues. In germline, CDR1 is MNHNS, CDR2 SASEGT. J gave up 5 bases and V 2 bases, and 2 bases lay outside the gene matches. CDR3 bases: TGTGCCAGCAGTGAATCGGACAGGGACGAGCAGTACTTC. Amino acid sequence: CASSESDRDEQYF.

This chain joins TRBV5-6 and TRBJ2-2, with 8 bases lining up with TRBD1. With V trimmed by 1 base and J by 2 bases, 10 bases remained unmatched. Germline CDR1 is SGHDT and CDR2 is YYEEEE. The CDR3 extends over 18 amino acids. In DNA form, the CDR3 reads TGTGCCAGCAGCTTGTTGCGGACAGGGCATTTCAACACCGGGGAGCTGTTTTTT. Translating it yields CASSLLRTGHFNTGELFF.

The rearrangement joins TRBV5-1 to TRBJ2-5; 9 positions agree with TRBD2. The germline gives CDR1 SGHRS, CDR2 YFSETQ. The CDR3 runs to 15 residues. Unmatched junction bases numbered 8, after V lost 4 bases and J lost 4 bases. The CDR3 DNA sequence: TGCGCCAGCAGCGAACCCGGCGGGGGGGGAGAGACCCAGTACTTC. It is translated as CASSEPGGGGETQYF.

There are a few counts of this clone. The CDR3, as DNA: TGCAGCGTTGGACTAGCGGGTATGGGGGCCTACAATGAGCAGTTCTTC. Amino acid sequence: CSVGLAGMGAYNEQFF. The J gene is TRBJ2-1, the V gene TRBV29-1; 10 nucleotides line up with TRBD2. Per the germline V gene, CDR1 is SQVTM and CDR2 is ANQGSEA. J gave up 2 bases and V 4 bases, and 8 bases lay outside the gene matches. This CDR3 comprises 16 residues.

There are a few counts of this clone. The V and J genes are TRBV28 and TRBJ1-1; 8 nucleotides align to TRBD1. Trimming cost V 3 bases and J 3 bases; bases outside gene matches: 15. This CDR3 contains 18 residues. Germline CDR1 MDHEN, CDR2 SYDVKM. As DNA, the CDR3 is TGTGCCAGCAGTTTTACTGCCCCACGGACAGGGTTGGACACTGAAGCTTTCTTT. The encoded protein is CASSFTAPRTGLDTEAFF.

The CDR3 loop reads CASSWTGMEEQFF. Here the CDR3 DNA reads TGTGCCAGCAGTTGGACAGGGATGGAGGAGCAGTTCTTC. V gene TRBV6-1 combines with J gene TRBJ2-1, with TRBD1 matching 8 bases. The V segment lost 5 bases and the J segment 10 bases; nucleotides outside the gene matches: 7. The V gene's germline CDR1 is MNHNS and CDR2 SASEGT. This CDR3 has 13 residues.

The chain uses TRBV5-6 and TRBJ2-7, with 9 bases matching TRBD1. This CDR3 contains 15 residues. Germline V gene data show CDR1 as SGHDT and CDR2 as YYEEEE. Trimming removed 1 base from V and 6 bases from J; junction bases left unmatched: 8. Here the CDR3 DNA reads TGTGCCAGCAGCTTGTTAGGACAGGGGTTTGTCGAGCAGTACTTC. Translating it yields CASSLLGQGFVEQYF.

This sequence joins TRBV6-1 and TRBJ2-4; D perhaps matches TRBD1 (6 bases). V shed 2 bases and J shed 4 bases, with 15 bases lying between them. This CDR3 has 16 residues. CDR1 MNHNS and CDR2 SASEGT come from the germline V gene. This CDR3 is CASSEWVVDSKNIQYF. In DNA form, the CDR3 reads TGTGCCAGCAGTGAATGGGTCGTGGACAGTAAAAACATTCAGTACTTC.

The chain recombines TRBV19 with TRBJ2-2; D is uncertain. Trimming removed 7 bases from V and 6 bases from J, with 12 bases in between. The germline V gene has CDR1 LNHDA and CDR2 SQIVND (reference sequence). The CDR3 totals 13 residues. CDR3 residues: CASNQLGAGELFF. Here the CDR3 DNA reads TGTGCCAGTAACCAACTGGGCGCCGGGGAGCTGTTTTTT.

The rearrangement uses TRBV29-1 and TRBJ2-3; D might be TRBD1 (5 bases). Germline assignment: CDR1 SQVTM and CDR2 ANQGSEA. The V end was cut by 3 bases, the J end by 2 bases, with 12 bases between. The length of the CDR3 is 14 residues. The CDR3 region has the DNA TGCAGCGTTGATGAAAAGGGGCTCACAGATACGCAGTATTTT. It codes for CSVDEKGLTDTQYF.

The genes are TRBV6-1 and TRBJ1-3, with D perhaps matching TRBD1 (6 bases). This CDR3 spans 15 amino acids. The germline V gene has CDR1 MNHNS and CDR2 SASEGT. Trimming took 2 bases from V and 1 from J, leaving 9 bases between them. The CDR3 DNA is TGTGCCAGCAGTGAAAGGGGGATATCTGGAAACACCATATATTTT. Translation: CASSERGISGNTIYF.

The CDR3 coding sequence is TGTGCCAGCAGTGGGACAGGGCGGGAGACCCAGTACTTC. The encoded protein is CASSGTGRETQYF. The J gene is TRBJ2-5, the V gene TRBV6-1, with 8 bases matching TRBD1. This CDR3 has 13 residues. Unmatched junction bases numbered 3, after V lost 4 bases and J lost 5 bases. The V gene's germline CDR1 is MNHNS and CDR2 SASEGT.

The chain joins TRBV7-6 to TRBJ1-5; tentative D call: TRBD1 (6 bases). Trimming removed 5 bases at V and 0 bases at J, with 8 bases between. Per the germline V gene, CDR1 is SGHVS and CDR2 is FNYEAQ. This CDR3 is built from 14 residues. Here the CDR3 DNA reads TGTGCCAGCAGCGCCAGGGGTAGCAATCAGCCCCAGCATTTT. It translates to CASSARGSNQPQHF.

This clone was observed a handful of times. The chain employs TRBV2 and TRBJ1-1, with D maybe TRBD1 (5 bases). Germline lookup yields CDR1 SNHLY and CDR2 FYNNEI. V was shortened by 6 bases and J by 7 bases, with 21 bases between the two germline ends. The CDR3 length is 15 residues. The CDR3 DNA follows: TGTGCCAGCAGCCCGCTCGGGGGAAAAGGGGATGAAGCTTTCTTT. This gives the protein CASSPLGGKGDEAFF. Full variable domain (missing parts from reference TRBV2 and TRBJ1-1): EPEVTQTPSHQVTQMGQEVILRCVPISNHLYFYWYRQILGQKVEFLVSFYNNEISEKSEIFDDQFSVERPDGSNFTLKIRSTKLEDSAMYFCASSPLGGKGDEAFFGQGTRLTVV.

The chain employs TRBV6-5 and TRBJ1-1, with a weak D call TRBD1 (5 bases). The CDR3 totals 11 residues. Germline V lookup: CDR1 MNHEY, CDR2 SVGAGI. V gave up 2 bases and J gave up 8 bases, with 6 bases separating them. Here the CDR3 reads CASSYRGEAFF. The CDR3 DNA reads TGTGCCAGCAGTTACAGGGGCGAAGCTTTCTTT.

As DNA, the CDR3 is TGTGCCAGCAGTTCCTTTTACACCAATCAGCCCCAGCATTTT. This encodes CASSSFYTNQPQHF. The chain uses TRBV28 and TRBJ1-5; no clear D. V shed 4 bases and J shed 3 bases, with 10 bases lying between them. Germline V lookup: CDR1 MDHEN, CDR2 SYDVKM. The CDR3 runs to 14 residues.

V usage is TRBV18 and J usage is TRBJ2-7; TRBD1 matches at 7 bases. This CDR3 comprises 15 residues. V shed 1 base and J 0 bases; nucleotides not matched to a gene: 3. Germline-derived CDR1 and CDR2 are KGHSH and LQKENI. The CDR3 protein is CASSPLDRSSYEQYF. Written as DNA, the CDR3 is TGTGCCAGCTCACCACTGGACAGGAGCTCCTACGAGCAGTACTTC.

This chain links TRBV6-1 with TRBJ1-5, with D perhaps matching TRBD1 (6 bases). V was shortened by 2 bases and J by 1 base, with 18 bases between the two germline ends. Germline CDR1 MNHNS, CDR2 SASEGT. The CDR3 sequence is 18 residues long. The CDR3 spells CASSETLTGLVSNQPQHF. In DNA form, the CDR3 reads TGTGCCAGCAGTGAAACGTTGACAGGCCTAGTGAGCAATCAGCCCCAGCATTTT.

This clone was seen more than once but under ten times. This chain connects TRBV7-8 to TRBJ2-7; D is perhaps TRBD1 (6 bases). CDR3 length: 16 amino acids. Germline V gene data show CDR1 as SGHVS and CDR2 as FQNEAQ. V shed 1 base and J shed 6 bases, with 19 bases lying between them. The CDR3 here is CASSLDTGLSWGEQYF. The CDR3 region has the DNA TGTGCCAGCAGCTTAGACACAGGGCTATCATGGGGCGAGCAGTACTTC.